A single sample gave rise to the 30 T cell receptor beta chains below, sequenced in a study of high-grade serous ovarian cancer treatment subgroups. Tumor samples were taken before definitive surgery or chemotherapy. Clones were sequenced by immunoSEQ multiplex PCR, and TCRdb holds only the in-frame ones, with some missing. Of about 8,000 clones in the sample, 62% were seen once. The sample consisted of tumor tissue. The origin of the receptors is a human donor with high-grade serous ovarian cancer.

The V and J genes are TRBV19 and TRBJ1-5, with a possible D match to TRBD1 (6 bases). The germline V and J ends were trimmed by 2 bases and 5 bases, with 7 bases remaining between them. The CDR3 contains 13 residues. The V gene's germline CDR1 is LNHDA and CDR2 SQIVND (reference sequence). CDR3 bases: TGTGCCAGTAGTATAAGGGGGGATCAGCCCCAGCATTTT. This translates into CASSIRGDQPQHF.

J is TRBJ1-5 and V is TRBV10-3, with 7 bases lining up with TRBD1. Germline values: CDR1 ENHRY, CDR2 SYGVKD. The CDR3 contains 13 residues. Trimming at V came to 9 bases and at J to 2 bases, leaving 4 bases not matched to a gene. Written as DNA, the CDR3 is TGTGCCATACAGGGGACGGGCAATCAGCCCCAGCATTTT. Protein sequence: CAIQGTGNQPQHF.

V usage is TRBV9 and J usage is TRBJ2-5, with a possible D match to TRBD2 (5 bases). CDR3 length equals 15 residues. Germline V gene lookup returns CDR1 SGDLS and CDR2 YYNGEE. V lost 0 bases and J lost 5, with 14 bases in between. As DNA, the CDR3 is TGTGCCAGCAGCGTAGAACTGGGCGGCGGGGAGACCCAGTACTTC. Residues: CASSVELGGGETQYF.

The rearrangement joins TRBV28 to TRBJ2-7; 9 nucleotides line up with TRBD2. This CDR3 spans 12 amino acids. The germline V gene has CDR1 MDHEN and CDR2 SYDVKM. The junction had 2 bases not matched to a gene; V was cut back by 3 bases and J by 8 bases. The DNA of the CDR3 is TGTGCCAGCAGTTTGGCGGGGGGGCAGCAGTACTTC. Amino acid sequence: CASSLAGGQQYF.

The chain is built from TRBV28 and TRBJ1-3; D may be TRBD1 (6 bases). The CDR3 extends over 16 amino acids. The ends were cut back, 3 bases at V and 5 bases at J, with 17 bases in the middle. From germline, CDR1 is MDHEN and CDR2 SYDVKM. CDR3 region: CASSLPRGGMRNTIYF. The CDR3 DNA sequence: TGTGCCAGCAGTTTGCCCCGCGGGGGCATGAGAAACACCATATATTTT.

The chain has TRBV28 and TRBJ2-1, with 12 bases that match TRBD2. The V gene end was trimmed by 4 bases and the J gene end by 3 bases; junction bases not matched to a gene: 4. Germline V CDR1 and CDR2: MDHEN, SYDVKM. The CDR3 has 16 residues. In nucleotides, the CDR3 is TGTGCCAGCAGTTCCAGGACTAGCGGGGTCTACAATGAGCAGTTCTTC. Amino acids: CASSSRTSGVYNEQFF.

This sequence joins TRBV7-2 and TRBJ2-1, with a tentative D call TRBD1 (7 bases). CDR3 size: 15 residues. Germline V lookup: CDR1 SGHTA, CDR2 FQGNSA. V lost 5 bases to trimming and J lost 7 bases, with 18 bases between them. The CDR3 spells CASSTGGQKRNEQFF. In DNA form, the CDR3 reads TGTGCCAGCAGCACCGGGGGACAGAAAAGGAATGAGCAGTTCTTC. Filled out from reference TRBV7-2 and TRBJ2-1, the complete variable domain reads GAGVSQSPSNKVTEKGKDVELRCDPISGHTALYWYRQSLGQGLEFLIYFQGNSAPDKSGLPSDRFSAERTGGSVSTLTIQRTQQEDSAVYLCASSTGGQKRNEQFFGPGTRLTVL.

V gene TRBV11-2 combines with J gene TRBJ2-3; possibly TRBD1 for D (5 bases). Germline CDR1 is SGHAT and CDR2 is FQNNGV. V lost 1 base and J 11 bases, leaving 16 bases between the germline ends. This CDR3 is 14 amino acids long. The CDR3 loop is CASSLVMWGQGQYF. The CDR3 DNA is TGTGCCAGCAGCTTAGTAATGTGGGGTCAGGGGCAGTATTTT. Full variable domain (remainder filled in from reference TRBV11-2 and TRBJ2-3): EAGVAQSPRYKIIEKRQSVAFWCNPISGHATLYWYQQILGQGPKLLIQFQNNGVVDDSQLPKDRFSAERLKGVDSTLKIQPAKLEDSAVYLCASSLVMWGQGQYFGPGTRLTVL.

The chain has TRBV9 and TRBJ2-7; a possible D gene is TRBD2 (5 bases). The CDR3 runs to 14 residues. Germline V gene data show CDR1 as SGDLS and CDR2 as YYNGEE. V was shortened by 3 bases and J by 7 bases, with 17 bases between the two germline ends. The DNA of the CDR3 is TGTGCCAGCAGCGCTGGAGGAACAGCCGAGGAGCAGTACTTC. It translates to CASSAGGTAEEQYF.

Remarks on this clone: Other nucleotide sequences in the sample specify the same CDR3. The chain uses TRBV7-6 and TRBJ1-2, with D unclear. Germline V gene lookup returns CDR1 SGHVS and CDR2 FNYEAQ. This CDR3 has 12 residues. Trimming took 1 base from V and 5 from J, leaving 5 bases between them. CDR3 sequence: CASSLGGYGYTF. For the CDR3, the DNA is TGTGCCAGCAGCTTAGGAGGGTATGGCTACACCTTC.

This clone was recorded only once. The chain links TRBV12-5 to TRBJ2-1; D is possibly TRBD2 (6 bases). Germline assignment: CDR1 LGHNT and CDR2 FRNRAP. The CDR3 contains 18 residues. Trimming stripped 0 bases from V and 0 bases from J, with 15 bases between. The CDR3 region has the DNA TGTGCTAGTGGTTTGGTGCTAGACGGGAGTTCCTCCTACAATGAGCAGTTCTTC. Translation: CASGLVLDGSSSYNEQFF.

The CDR3 nucleotides read TGTGCCAGCAGGGAACAGGGGGCGCTCGACGAGCAGTACTTC. This encodes CASREQGALDEQYF. The V call is TRBV2, the J call TRBJ2-7; 9 bases are shared with TRBD1. The junction had 8 bases not matched to a gene; V was cut back by 6 bases and J by 5 bases. This CDR3 comprises 14 residues. Germline V gene data show CDR1 as SNHLY and CDR2 as FYNNEI.

The chain joins TRBV6-1 to TRBJ2-5; 10 bases are shared with TRBD2. The tail of the sequence fits TRBJ2-7 better, so the J call may be wrong. Germline V lookup: CDR1 MNHNS, CDR2 SASEGT. The CDR3 has 16 residues. CDR3 DNA: TGTGCCAGCAGTGTGGCGCCTTCTAGCGGGAGCTACGAGCAGTACTTC. It codes for CASSVAPSSGSYEQYF.

CDR3 protein: CASSWDSNQPQHF. Written as DNA, the CDR3 is TGCGCCAGCAGCTGGGACAGCAATCAGCCCCAGCATTTT. The J gene is TRBJ1-5, the V gene TRBV5-1, with D perhaps matching TRBD1 (5 bases). Germline V gives CDR1 SGHRS, CDR2 YFSETQ. CDR3 length: 13 amino acids. V lost 3 bases, J lost 1 base, and 5 bases lay in between.

The chain carries TRBV11-3 and TRBJ1-2; 8 bases line up with TRBD1. Germline CDR1 SGHNT, CDR2 YENEEA. Losses at the gene ends were 5 bases for V and 8 bases for J; bases not matched to a gene: 10. The CDR3 has 14 amino acids. CDR3 bases: TGTGCCAGCAGCATCCAAACAGGGGGATGGGGCTACACCTTC. It is translated as CASSIQTGGWGYTF. Looking up the rest from reference TRBV11-3 and TRBJ1-2 gives the full variable domain: EAGVVQSPRYKIIEKKQPVAFWCNPISGHNTLYWYLQNLGQGPELLIRYENEEAVDDSQLPKDRFSAERLKGVDSTLKIQPAELGDSAVYLCASSIQTGGWGYTFGSGTRLTVV.

Turning to this clone: The same CDR3 is also encoded by other DNA sequences in this sample. This chain joins TRBV27 and TRBJ1-1, with a possible D match to TRBD1 (5 bases). CDR1 is MNHEY and CDR2 is SMNVEV in the germline V gene (reference sequence). Trimming pared 5 bases from V and 2 bases from J, leaving 12 bases between. The CDR3 is 14 residues long. The CDR3 DNA reads TGTGCCAGCAGTCCTGGGACGGCAAACACTGAAGCTTTCTTT. Its protein is CASSPGTANTEAFF.

The chain has TRBV5-1 and TRBJ2-2, with 13 bases matching TRBD2. Looked up from germline, CDR1 is SGHRS and CDR2 is YFSETQ. The V and J ends lost 0 bases and 2 bases, in that order; junction bases with no gene match: 1. This CDR3 contains 17 residues. Here the CDR3 DNA reads TGCGCCAGCAGCTTGGGGACTAGCGGGAGAAACACCGGGGAGCTGTTTTTT. Residues: CASSLGTSGRNTGELFF.

CDR3 coding DNA: TGTGCCAGCACCCGACACCCGGCTTCCTACGAGCAGTACTTC. Encoded protein: CASTRHPASYEQYF. The chain combines TRBV6-5 with TRBJ2-7, with D uncertain. From germline, CDR1 is MNHEY and CDR2 SVGAGI. Trimming stripped 7 bases from V and 1 base from J, with 14 bases between. CDR3 size: 14 residues.

The chain uses TRBV30 and TRBJ2-7; possible D gene TRBD2, 5 bases. V lost 5 bases, J lost 0 bases, and 8 bases lay in between. The V gene's germline CDR1 is GTSNPN and CDR2 SVGIG (reference sequence). This CDR3 is 12 amino acids long. This chain's CDR3 is CAWRLNSYEQYF. In DNA form, the CDR3 reads TGTGCCTGGCGACTAAACTCCTACGAGCAGTACTTC.

This chain links TRBV7-8 with TRBJ1-1, with D perhaps TRBD1 (5 bases). Germline-derived CDR1 and CDR2 are SGHVS and FQNEAQ. This CDR3 has 14 amino acids. V was cut by 5 bases and J by 1 base, with 11 bases left in between. CDR3 residues: CASSVKQGNTEAFF. The DNA of the CDR3 is TGTGCCAGCAGCGTAAAGCAGGGGAACACTGAAGCTTTCTTT.

This clone was picked up a small number of times. The genes are TRBV2 and TRBJ1-2, with D possibly matching TRBD1 (5 bases). CDR3 length equals 13 residues. V lost 6 bases and J 8 bases, leaving 16 bases between the germline ends. Per germline, CDR1 SNHLY and CDR2 FYNNEI. CDR3 DNA sequence: TGTGCCAGCAGAGTACAGGCCACGGGGGGCTACACCTTC. As protein: CASRVQATGGYTF.

The rearrangement joins TRBV5-5 to TRBJ2-6; D is unclear. The V and J ends lost 3 bases and 3 bases respectively, with 10 bases between them. This CDR3 contains 15 residues. CDR1 is SGHKS and CDR2 is YYEKEE in the germline V gene (reference sequence). CDR3 DNA sequence: TGTGCCAGCAGCTGGCAGTATGGTGGGGCCAACGTCCTGACTTTC. Residues: CASSWQYGGANVLTF.

This clone was detected once. The gene calls are TRBV2 and TRBJ2-1; TRBD2 is a possible D gene (6 bases). The ends were cut back, 7 bases at V and 2 bases at J, with 15 bases in the middle. CDR3 length equals 15 residues. Germline lookup yields CDR1 SNHLY and CDR2 FYNNEI. CDR3 in amino acids: CASTQERAPYNEQFF. In DNA, the CDR3 is TGTGCCAGCACCCAGGAGCGGGCGCCCTACAATGAGCAGTTCTTC.

The chain joins TRBV12-5 to TRBJ1-1; no firm D call. The CDR3 loop spans 13 amino acids. Germline lookup yields CDR1 LGHNT and CDR2 FRNRAP. Trimming took 3 bases from V and 6 from J, leaving 11 bases between them. The CDR3 DNA reads as TGTGCTAGTGGTTTCGGACCCGGCGCTGAAGCTTTCTTT. Translated: CASGFGPGAEAFF.

This clone was seen a few times. The chain employs TRBV25-1 and TRBJ1-5, with 8 bases that match TRBD1. CDR3 size: 14 residues. Germline CDR1 MGHDK, CDR2 SYGVNS. Trimming took 4 bases from V and 7 from J; bases not matched to a gene: 6. CDR3 bases: TGTGCCAGCAGTGGACAGGGGAAGGGACAGCCCCAGCATTTT. The encoded protein is CASSGQGKGQPQHF.

The chain joins TRBV21-1 to TRBJ2-6; the table assigns TRBD1, which was not confirmed against the DNA. TRBV21-1 is listed as a pseudogene. The CDR3 runs 16 residues. The CDR3, as DNA: TGTGCCAGCAGAAGGACAGGGGCCTCTGGGGCCAACGTCCTGACTTTC. Protein product: CASRRTGASGANVLTF.

V is TRBV28 and J is TRBJ1-4; 7 bases match TRBD1. CDR3 length: 14 residues. From germline, CDR1 is MDHEN and CDR2 SYDVKM. Germline trimming cut 6 bases from V and 8 bases from J; bases unmatched to any gene: 9. The CDR3 DNA reads as TGTGCCAGCAGCCGCGGACAGGTCCGCGAAAAACTGTTTTTT. Protein sequence: CASSRGQVREKLFF.

The chain couples TRBV29-1 to TRBJ2-4; D ambiguous. V was clipped by 7 bases and J by 0 bases, with 13 bases between them. CDR3 length: 14 amino acids. Germline CDR1 and CDR2: SQVTM and ANQGSEA. CDR3 sequence: CSATGDVAKNIQYF. The DNA for the CDR3 is TGCAGCGCCACCGGTGATGTAGCCAAAAACATTCAGTACTTC.

The V gene is TRBV9, the J gene TRBJ2-5; D gene uncertain. This CDR3 is built from 14 residues. V was clipped by 0 bases and J by 0 bases, with 6 bases between them. Germline V gives CDR1 SGDLS, CDR2 YYNGEE. CDR3 protein: CASSVGNNQETQYF. For the CDR3, the DNA is TGTGCCAGCAGCGTAGGTAATAACCAAGAGACCCAGTACTTC.

V and J are TRBV28 and TRBJ1-4; tentatively, D is TRBD1 (6 bases). V was clipped by 3 bases and J by 7 bases, with 12 bases between them. Germline values: CDR1 MDHEN, CDR2 SYDVKM. This CDR3 has 14 residues. DNA for the CDR3: TGTGCCAGCAGTTTTGGCGGGACAATTGAAAAACTGTTTTTT. It translates to CASSFGGTIEKLFF.